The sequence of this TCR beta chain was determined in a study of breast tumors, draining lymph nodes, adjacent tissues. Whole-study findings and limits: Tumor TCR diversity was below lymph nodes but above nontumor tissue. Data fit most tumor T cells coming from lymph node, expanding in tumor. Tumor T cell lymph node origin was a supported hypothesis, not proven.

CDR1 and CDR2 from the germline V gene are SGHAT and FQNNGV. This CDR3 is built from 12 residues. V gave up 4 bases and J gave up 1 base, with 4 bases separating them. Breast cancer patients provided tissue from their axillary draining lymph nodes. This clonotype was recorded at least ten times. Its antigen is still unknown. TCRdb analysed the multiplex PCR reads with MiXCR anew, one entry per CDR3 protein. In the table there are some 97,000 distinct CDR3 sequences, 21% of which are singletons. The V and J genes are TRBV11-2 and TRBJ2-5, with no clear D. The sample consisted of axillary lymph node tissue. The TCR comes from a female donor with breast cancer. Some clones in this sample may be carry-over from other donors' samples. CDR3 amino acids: CASSSPQETQYF. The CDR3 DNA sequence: TGTGCCAGCAGCTCCCCCCAAGAGACCCAGTACTTC.